The 14 T cell receptor beta chains below all came from one sample that was sequenced in a study of T-cell reconstitution after alpha-beta-depleted transplantation in children. Unique molecular identifiers were built into the TCRbeta library. TCRdb reanalysed the PCR reads using MiXCR and keeps one entry per CDR3 protein. The data contain over 400,000 distinct CDR3 sequences, approximately 42% of them singletons. Sample: PBMCs, taken before TCRalphabeta/CD19-depleted stem cell transplant. Receptor source: a girl aged 2-10 years with aplastic anemia, due to receive a stem cell transplant.

V is TRBV6-2 or TRBV6-3 and J is TRBJ2-5; D gene uncertain. CDR1 and CDR2 (germline): MNHEY, SVGEGT. There are 13 residues in the CDR3. V gave up 2 bases and J gave up 1 base, with 5 bases separating them. The CDR3, as DNA: TGTGCCAGCAGTTACGTGGCCCAAGAGACCCAGTACTTC. Translated: CASSYVAQETQYF.

The CDR3 nucleotides read TGTGCCAGCTGGGGAGGCGGGAGGGCCTACAATGAGCAGTTCTTC. Protein product: CASWGGGRAYNEQFF. This chain links TRBV28 with TRBJ2-1; 9 bases line up with TRBD2. Looked up from germline, CDR1 is MDHEN and CDR2 is SYDVKM. V shed 8 bases, J shed 2 bases, and the junction held 7 bases outside the gene matches. This CDR3 region has 15 residues.

This clonotype has only a few counts. The chain combines TRBV24-1 with TRBJ2-1, with 10 bases identical to TRBD1. J was trimmed by 10 bases and V by 4 bases; bases with no gene match: 3. This CDR3 has 13 amino acids. Germline V CDR1 and CDR2: KGHDR, SFDVKD. Written as DNA, the CDR3 is TGTGCCACCAGTGACCGGACAGGGGGAGAGCAGTTCTTC. Its translation is CATSDRTGGEQFF.

This clonotype was counted at least ten times. The J gene is TRBJ2-7, the V gene TRBV5-6; D possibly corresponds to TRBD2 (6 bases). The CDR3 length is 18 residues. V lost 3 bases and J lost 2, with 24 bases in between. Germline-derived CDR1 and CDR2 are SGHDT and YYEEEE. CDR3 coding DNA: TGTGCCAGCAGCTCAAATCATCAACCGGGACTTAGAACCTACGAGCAGTACTTC. Amino acid sequence: CASSSNHQPGLRTYEQYF.

This clonotype was seen many times. The chain links TRBV28 to TRBJ1-4; D is ambiguous. The CDR3 totals 15 residues. The germline V gene encodes CDR1 MDHEN and CDR2 SYDVKM. V lost 3 bases to trimming and J lost 4 bases, with 12 bases between them. CDR3 residues: CASSFPGLVNEKLFF. The CDR3 bases are TGTGCCAGCAGTTTCCCCGGACTGGTTAATGAAAAACTGTTTTTT.

This rearrangement joins TRBV5-1 to TRBJ2-7; possibly TRBD1 for D (6 bases). The ends were cut back, 2 bases at V and 3 bases at J, with 15 bases in the middle. The CDR3 consists of 15 residues. CDR1 and CDR2 (germline): SGHRS, YFSETQ. The CDR3 loop reads CASSFDGDTIYEQYF. The CDR3 DNA sequence: TGCGCCAGCAGCTTTGATGGGGACACCATCTACGAGCAGTACTTC. The whole variable domain, remainder taken from reference TRBV5-1 and TRBJ2-7, is KAGVTQTPRYLIKTRGQQVTLSCSPISGHRSVSWYQQTPGQGLQFLFEYFSETQRNKGNFPGRFSGRQFSNSRSEMNVSTLELGDSALYLCASSFDGDTIYEQYFGPGTRLTVT.

V usage is TRBV7-7 and J usage is TRBJ2-1, with 10 bases fitting TRBD2. Germline values: CDR1 SSHAT, CDR2 FNYEAQ (reference sequence). The CDR3 loop spans 14 amino acids. With 6 bases clipped from V and 6 bases from J, the junction kept 5 bases outside the gene matches. This CDR3 is CASRATSGSNEQFF. CDR3 coding DNA: TGTGCCAGCAGAGCGACTAGCGGGTCCAATGAGCAGTTCTTC.

This sequence joins TRBV7-2 and TRBJ2-1; TRBD2 matches 12 bases. Germline lookup yields CDR1 SGHTA and CDR2 FQGNSA. The CDR3 consists of 17 residues. The V segment lost 5 bases and the J segment 2 bases; nucleotides outside the gene matches: 7. The CDR3 reads CASSPEPSGGAYNEQFF. The CDR3 region has the DNA TGTGCCAGCAGCCCCGAACCTAGCGGGGGGGCCTACAATGAGCAGTTCTTC.

This clonotype was counted only a few times. V is TRBV5-8 and J is TRBJ2-1, with D unclear. The CDR3 consists of 15 residues. The germline gives CDR1 SGHTS, CDR2 YDEGEE. Trimming took 0 bases from V and 0 from J, leaving 7 bases between them. The CDR3 coding sequence is TGTGCCAGCAGCTTGGTCGGTCTCTCCTACAATGAGCAGTTCTTC. Encoded protein: CASSLVGLSYNEQFF.

Many counts were recorded for this clonotype. The chain is built from TRBV12-3 or TRBV12-4 and TRBJ2-7; D is unresolved. Trimming left V 3 bases short and J 3 bases short, with 9 bases between. The CDR3 is 13 residues long. This chain's CDR3 is CASSFSQNYEQYF. The CDR3, as DNA: TGTGCCAGCAGTTTCTCCCAAAACTACGAGCAGTACTTC.

The chain uses TRBV5-1 and TRBJ2-1; TRBD1 aligns across 7 bases. The CDR3 runs to 15 residues. Germline loops: CDR1 SGHRS, CDR2 YFSETQ. V trimming: 3 bases; J trimming: 6 bases; junction bases outside the gene matches: 9. CDR3 DNA sequence: TGCGCCAGCAGCTCCGAGACAGGGTTGGGCAATGAGCAGTTCTTC. Its protein is CASSSETGLGNEQFF.

The V call is TRBV5-6, the J call TRBJ1-2; weak D call: TRBD1 (5 bases). CDR1 is SGHDT, CDR2 YYEEEE, per germline. V was cut by 4 bases and J by 4 bases, with 14 bases left in between. The CDR3 loop spans 14 amino acids. CDR3 bases: TGTGCCAGCAGCAATCGGGGACTACCCTATGGCTACACCTTC. This gives the protein CASSNRGLPYGYTF.

The V call is TRBV20-1, the J call TRBJ2-7, with TRBD2 matching 8 bases. The germline gives CDR1 DFQATT, CDR2 SNEGSKA (reference sequence). Trimming at V came to 3 bases and at J to 9 bases, leaving 13 bases not matched to a gene. The CDR3 contains 14 residues. The CDR3 sequence: CSARAISGSHGQYF. The CDR3 nucleotides read TGCAGTGCTAGGGCAATAAGCGGGAGTCACGGGCAGTACTTC.

J is TRBJ2-5 and V is TRBV5-1; no definite D call. The length of the CDR3 is 16 residues. V was pared by 0 bases and J by 1 base, with 13 bases between. Looked up from germline, CDR1 is SGHRS and CDR2 is YFSETQ. This CDR3 reads CASSLVPGRLQETQYF. CDR3 DNA sequence: TGCGCCAGCAGCTTGGTACCCGGACGGCTCCAAGAGACCCAGTACTTC.